This TCR beta chain was observed in a study of cytomegalovirus exposure and HLA in healthy donors. Study outcomes and limitations: TCR beta sequences reportedly predicted most subjects' HLA-A and HLA-B alleles accurately. Highly shared variants forming one cluster were likely a sequencing artifact. In vitro data verified a few CMV-associated chains as specific for CMV antigens. Cytomegalovirus-associated TCR beta chains were listed, numbering approximately 150.

A multiplex PCR was run with 60 Vbeta primers and 13 Jbeta primers. Measured with immunoSEQ multiplex PCR; TCRdb has only the in-frame clones, and not every one. The sample yields about 120,000 clones, around 88% seen once. A remark on this clone: Its antigen is unidentified.

From germline, CDR1 is SEHNR and CDR2 FQNEAQ (reference sequence). V dropped 4 bases and J dropped 5 bases, with 14 bases sitting between them. The CDR3 spans 14 residues. The chain carries TRBV7-9 and TRBJ2-5, with D possibly matching TRBD2 (7 bases). Sequenced input: PBMCs. The sequence was obtained from a man aged 40-55 years in good health and CMV-seronegative. The CDR3 coding sequence is TGTGCCAGCAGCTCCCGTAGGGGGGGCGAGACCCAGTACTTC. It codes for CASSSRRGGETQYF. The full variable domain, in which reference TRBV7-9 and TRBJ2-5 provide the parts outside the CDR3, is DTGVSQNPRHKITKRGQNVTFRCDPISEHNRLYWYRQTLGQGPEFLTYFQNEAQLEKSRLLSDRFSAERPKGSFSTLEIQRTEQGDSAMYLCASSSRRGGETQYFGPGTRLLVL.